This T cell receptor (beta chain) was recovered during a study of spatial heterogeneity in lung cancer. Across the whole study: Compared with alpha-chain sequences, beta-chain sequences were consistently detected in greater numbers. General observations from the study: Compared with follow-up, resection was when ubiquitous expanded tumor TCRs appeared in blood more.

Many counts were recorded for this clonotype. Its target is not known. Each TCR cDNA molecule bore a unique molecular identifier. TCRdb re-called the 5' RACE reads through MiXCR, storing one row per CDR3 protein. There are 30,000 to 45,000 distinct CDR3 sequences in the sample; around 5.2% occur only once, and 29% lies in the top ten. Regarding time point: sample taken at primary tumor resection. Tumor, nontumor lung or frozen PBMC supplied whole RNA that was sequenced unsorted. CDR3 length: 15 amino acids. Deletions cut 4 bases from V and 4 bases from J, with 14 bases between. Per the germline V gene, CDR1 is SEHNR and CDR2 is FQNEAQ (reference sequence).

This specimen consisted of PBMCs, obtained at surgery. The chain is built from TRBV7-9 and TRBJ1-5, with D possibly TRBD1 on 6 matching bases. The TCR was taken from a female donor with early-stage non-small cell lung cancer. CDR3 in DNA: TGTGCCAGCAGCTCGACAGGCCCTGGGAATCAGCCCCAGCATTTT. Encoded protein: CASSSTGPGNQPQHF.